This passage covers 25 T cell receptor beta chains from one sample sequenced in a study of T cell clusters in autoimmune cytopenias. TRB was amplified from about 260 ng of peripheral blood genomic DNA per sample. TRB was amplified by touch-down multiplex PCR, primer pools A and B combined. TCRdb reanalyzed the multiplex PCR reads and collapses them to one entry per CDR3 protein, without DNA. The sample holds a few thousand distinct CDR3 sequences. Sequenced material: peripheral blood. Source of these receptors: a human donor with an autoimmune cytopenia or autoimmune hepatitis (not recorded which).

According to its frequency, this clonotype is medium-sized. The gene calls are TRBV11-1 and TRBJ1-4; the D call of TRBD1 rests on TCRdb alone, since no DNA is present to check it. The CDR3 runs 15 residues. Germline values: CDR1 SGHAT, CDR2 FQDESV (reference sequence). Here the CDR3 reads CASSTTGGSNEKLFF.

This clonotype is labeled medium-sized based on frequency. This chain links TRBV7-3 with TRBJ2-5. The CDR3 runs to 14 residues. CDR1 and CDR2 from the germline V gene are SGHTA and FQGTGA. The CDR3 spells CASSLKDGSETQYF.

The chain uses TRBV5-5 and TRBJ1-1; TCRdb's D call, TRBD1, is unchecked because there is no DNA. Per the germline V gene, CDR1 is SGHKS and CDR2 is YYEKEE (reference sequence). The length of the CDR3 is 14 residues. This CDR3 is CASSGKGTGREAFF.

This clonotype registers medium-sized (0.01 to 0.1%) by frequency. This chain uses TRBV20-1 with TRBJ2-3; TCRdb reports TRBD1, a call that lacks DNA to check it against. From germline, CDR1 is DFQATT and CDR2 SNEGSKA (reference sequence). The CDR3 sequence is 13 residues long. The CDR3 loop is CSARGGAPDTQYF.

V and J are TRBV20-1 and TRBJ2-1; TCRdb's assignment of TRBD1 cannot be checked, as there is no DNA. This CDR3 spans 17 amino acids. Germline CDR1 and CDR2: DFQATT and SNEGSKA (reference sequence). The CDR3 sequence is CSAEGLPGAQGYNEQFF.

By frequency, this clonotype is medium-sized. The rearrangement joins TRBV18 to TRBJ1-1. CDR1 is KGHSH, CDR2 LQKENI, per germline. The CDR3 totals 14 residues. CDR3 sequence reads: CASSPSDGNTEAFF.

By frequency, this clonotype registers medium-sized. V usage is TRBV10-3 and J usage is TRBJ1-1; absent DNA, TCRdb's TRBD1 call cannot be checked. Looked up from germline, CDR1 is ENHRY and CDR2 is SYGVKD. The CDR3 runs to 16 residues. CDR3 amino acids: CAISELGTGVNTEAFF.

The chain carries TRBV6-5 and TRBJ1-2. CDR3 length: 14 residues. Germline V gives CDR1 MNHEY, CDR2 SVGAGI. The CDR3 loop is CASRVGEKYDGYTF.

This clonotype shows up as medium-sized (0.01 to 0.1%) by frequency. The chain employs TRBV30 and TRBJ2-1. The CDR3 covers 14 residues. CDR1 and CDR2 from the germline V gene are GTSNPN and SVGIG (reference sequence). This chain's CDR3 is CAWSVGPSYNEQFF. The full variable domain, rest sourced from reference TRBV30 and TRBJ2-1, is SQTIHQWPATLVQPVGSPLSLECTVEGTSNPNLYWYRQAAGRGLQLLFYSVGIGQISSEVPQNLSASRPQDRQFILSSKKLLLSDSGFYLCAWSVGPSYNEQFFGPGTRLTVL.

This chain joins TRBV4-1 and TRBJ2-5; checking the TCRdb D call of TRBD2 is not possible without DNA. Per germline, CDR1 MGHRA and CDR2 YSYEKL. The CDR3 length is 13 residues. The CDR3 sequence: CASSRLAQETQYF.

This clonotype is deemed medium-sized (0.01 to 0.1%) by its frequency. The chain has TRBV12-3 or TRBV12-4 and TRBJ1-2; the D call of TRBD1 rests on TCRdb alone, since no DNA is present to check it. The CDR3 sequence is 12 residues long. CDR3 in amino acids: CASSTGHVGYTF.

This clonotype shows up as medium-sized by frequency. The chain employs TRBV30 and TRBJ1-4. In germline, CDR1 is GTSNPN, CDR2 SVGIG (reference sequence). This CDR3 has 11 amino acids. CDR3 protein: CAWSVYEKLFF.

The rearrangement uses TRBV6-1 and TRBJ2-1; no DNA is available, so the TRBD2 call from TCRdb remains unchecked. The length of the CDR3 is 15 residues. Germline CDR1 is MNHNS and CDR2 is SASEGT. CDR3 residues: CASSARASGYNEQFF.

By frequency, this clonotype registers medium-sized (0.01 to 0.1%). The chain joins TRBV29-1 to TRBJ1-2; as DNA is missing, the TRBD1 call by TCRdb cannot be tested. Germline-derived CDR1 and CDR2 are SQVTM and ANQGSEA. This CDR3 has 16 residues. Here the CDR3 reads CSVNSGTGSLYYGYTF.

The rearrangement uses TRBV27 and TRBJ2-2; TCRdb proposes TRBD2, but this gene call is untestable without DNA. The V gene's germline CDR1 is MNHEY and CDR2 SMNVEV (reference sequence). There are 20 residues in the CDR3. CDR3 loop: CASRRETGTSGSRVTGELFF.

Considering frequency, this clonotype is medium-sized. This chain links TRBV6-5 with TRBJ2-7; TCRdb indicates TRBD1, and absent DNA this call remains unverified. CDR1 is MNHEY, CDR2 SVGAGI, per germline. CDR3 size: 13 residues. The CDR3 is CASRTGQSYEQYF.

The V gene is TRBV10-2, the J gene TRBJ1-4; the D call of TRBD1 rests on TCRdb alone, since no DNA is present to check it. The germline CDR1 and CDR2 sequences are WSHSY and SAAADI. This CDR3 has 14 residues. The CDR3 is CASSDLGQGEKLFF.

This clonotype is deemed medium-sized by its frequency. The rearrangement links TRBV19 to TRBJ2-7; no DNA is available, so the TRBD1 call from TCRdb remains unchecked. Looked up from germline, CDR1 is LNHDA and CDR2 is SQIVND (reference sequence). CDR3 length: 14 residues. The CDR3 here is CASSISSRDYEQYF.

Frequency places this clonotype as medium-sized (0.01 to 0.1%). The rearrangement uses TRBV27 and TRBJ1-5; no DNA is available, so the TRBD1 call from TCRdb remains unchecked. The CDR3 is made up of 14 amino acids. Per the germline V gene, CDR1 is MNHEY and CDR2 is SMNVEV (reference sequence). CDR3 loop: CASSIQGASQPQHF.

In terms of frequency, this clonotype is medium-sized. V is TRBV20-1 and J is TRBJ2-7; TCRdb's D call of TRBD1 is untestable without DNA. CDR3 size: 15 residues. CDR1 is DFQATT, CDR2 SNEGSKA, per germline (reference sequence). This chain's CDR3 is CSARGDRVKAYEQYF.

This clonotype is identified as medium-sized from frequency. The chain combines TRBV18 with TRBJ1-4; the D call from TCRdb, TRBD1, cannot be confirmed without DNA. Germline V lookup: CDR1 KGHSH, CDR2 LQKENI. CDR3 length: 15 residues. Here the CDR3 reads CASSIGPPRDEKLFF.

The V gene is TRBV27, the J gene TRBJ1-1. CDR3 length equals 15 residues. The V gene's germline CDR1 is MNHEY and CDR2 SMNVEV (reference sequence). This CDR3 is CASSLSGGDGTEAFF.

V and J are TRBV19 and TRBJ1-4. CDR1 is LNHDA and CDR2 is SQIVND in the germline V gene (reference sequence). This CDR3 comprises 17 residues. The CDR3 protein is CASSMGRRSSANEKLFF.

Its frequency marks this clonotype as medium-sized. V is TRBV20-1 and J is TRBJ2-1; TCRdb returns TRBD2, unconfirmable since there is no DNA. This CDR3 comprises 13 residues. Germline V gene sequence: CDR1 DFQATT, CDR2 SNEGSKA (reference sequence). The CDR3 protein is CSARAPSGNEQFF.

V gene TRBV14 combines with J gene TRBJ1-1; TCRdb gives TRBD1 as the D gene, but with no DNA this cannot be confirmed. Germline values: CDR1 SGHDN, CDR2 FVKESK. The CDR3 totals 14 residues. CDR3 residues: CASSHLMGATEAFF.